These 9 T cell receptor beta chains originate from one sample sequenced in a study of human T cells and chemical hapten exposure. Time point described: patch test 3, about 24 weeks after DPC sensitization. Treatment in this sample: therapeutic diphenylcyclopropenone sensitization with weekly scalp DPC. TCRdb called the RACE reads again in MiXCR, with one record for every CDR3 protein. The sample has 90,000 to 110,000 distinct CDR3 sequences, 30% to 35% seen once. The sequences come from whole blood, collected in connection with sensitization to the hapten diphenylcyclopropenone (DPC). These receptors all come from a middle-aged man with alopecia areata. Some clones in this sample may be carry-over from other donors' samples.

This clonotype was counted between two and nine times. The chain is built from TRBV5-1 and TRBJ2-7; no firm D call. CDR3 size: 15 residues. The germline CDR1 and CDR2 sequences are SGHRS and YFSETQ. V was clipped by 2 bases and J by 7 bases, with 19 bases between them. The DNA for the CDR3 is TGCGCCAGCAGCTTAGGAATGCCCCGCCTGGGAGAGCAGTACGTC. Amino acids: CASSLGMPRLGEQYV.

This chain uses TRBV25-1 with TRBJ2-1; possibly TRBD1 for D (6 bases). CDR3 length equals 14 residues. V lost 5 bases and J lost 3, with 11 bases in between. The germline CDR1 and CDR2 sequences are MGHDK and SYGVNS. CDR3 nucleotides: TGTGCCAGCAGTTCCTGGACAGACTACAATGAGCAGTTCTTC. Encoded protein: CASSSWTDYNEQFF.

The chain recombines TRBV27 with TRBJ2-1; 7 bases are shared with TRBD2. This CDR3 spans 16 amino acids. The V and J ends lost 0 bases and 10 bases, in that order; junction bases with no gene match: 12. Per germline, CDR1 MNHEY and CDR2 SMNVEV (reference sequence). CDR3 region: CASSLSSGGAPREQFF. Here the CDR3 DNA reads TGTGCCAGCAGTTTATCATCGGGGGGTGCCCCTCGCGAGCAGTTCTTC.

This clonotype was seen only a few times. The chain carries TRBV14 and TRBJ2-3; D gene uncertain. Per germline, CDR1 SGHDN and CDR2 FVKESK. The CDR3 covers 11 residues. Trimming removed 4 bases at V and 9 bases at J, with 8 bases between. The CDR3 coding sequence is TGTGCCAGCAGCCGATCCTGGACGCAGTATTTT. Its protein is CASSRSWTQYF.

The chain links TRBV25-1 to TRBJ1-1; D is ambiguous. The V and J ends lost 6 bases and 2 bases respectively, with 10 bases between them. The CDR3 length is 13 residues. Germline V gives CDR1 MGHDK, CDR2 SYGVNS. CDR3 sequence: CASSRKSNTEAFF. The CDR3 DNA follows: TGTGCCAGCAGCAGAAAATCAAACACTGAAGCTTTCTTT. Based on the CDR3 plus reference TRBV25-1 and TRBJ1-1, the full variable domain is EADIYQTPRYLVIGTGKKITLECSQTMGHDKMYWYQQDPGMELHLIHYSYGVNSTEKGDLSSESTVSRIRTEHFPLTLESARPSHTSQYLCASSRKSNTEAFFGQGTRLTVV.

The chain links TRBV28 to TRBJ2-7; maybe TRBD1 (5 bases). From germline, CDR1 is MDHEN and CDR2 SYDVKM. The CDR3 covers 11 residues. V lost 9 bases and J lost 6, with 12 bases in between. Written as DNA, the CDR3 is TGTGCCAGTTCGCAGGGTCCCGAGCAGTACTTC. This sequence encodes CASSQGPEQYF.

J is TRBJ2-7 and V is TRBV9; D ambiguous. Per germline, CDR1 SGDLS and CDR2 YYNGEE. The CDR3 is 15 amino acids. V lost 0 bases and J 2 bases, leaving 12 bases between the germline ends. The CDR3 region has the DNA TGTGCCAGCAGCGTAGCCGATTTTCCTACCTACGAGCAGTACTTC. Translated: CASSVADFPTYEQYF.

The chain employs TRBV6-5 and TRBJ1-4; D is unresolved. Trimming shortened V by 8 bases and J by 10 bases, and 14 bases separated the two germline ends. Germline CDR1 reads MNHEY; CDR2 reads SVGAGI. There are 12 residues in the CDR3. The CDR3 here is CASGRGSGKLFF. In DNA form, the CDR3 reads TGTGCCAGCGGGAGAGGGAGCGGAAAACTGTTTTTT.

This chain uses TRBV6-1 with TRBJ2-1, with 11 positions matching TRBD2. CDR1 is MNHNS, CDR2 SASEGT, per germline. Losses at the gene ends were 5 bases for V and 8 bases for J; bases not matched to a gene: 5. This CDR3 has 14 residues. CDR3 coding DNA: TGTGCCAGCAGTAAAACTAGCGGGAGAGATGAGCAGTTCTTC. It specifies CASSKTSGRDEQFF.